This T cell receptor beta chain appears in the sequencing data of a study of blood T cell repertoires in COVID-19 (dated by TCRdb to about 2020). With regard to the full study: The collaborator samples originated in the United States, Italy and Spain and spanned the acute and convalescent phases of COVID-19. The material from the prospective study consisted of cDNA or gDNA derived from T cells, B-cell-depleted T cells, or PBMCs. Subjects who had been exposed to COVID-19, were actively infected with it, or had recovered from it provided the deeply sampled blood TCRbeta repertoires that made up the dataset. The repertoires were made available in a free public database intended to serve as a resource for research on the immune response to SARS-CoV-2. Samples came from the ongoing ImmuneRACE study (first 160 participants) plus 1,254 subjects from 6 global collaborators. A de-identified subject ID, COVID-19 status, age in years and sex were almost always included in the sample metadata. HLA class I and class II types, where available, came from metadata supplied by the sample provider rather than from assay-based typing. The full study reports these points: The amount of clinical and demographic metadata varied by source and participant and was provided uncurated.

The immunoSEQ Assay, a bias-controlled multiplex PCR, was used to amplify TCRbeta CDR3 regions from genomic DNA. The authors' analysis ran thus. Nucleated cell counts per sample were estimated from amplification of reference gene primers within the assay. To quantify the absolute abundance of each unique TCRbeta CDR3 rearrangement, sequence reads were collapsed and filtered. For each sample, productive Simpson clonality was calculated by taking the square root of Simpson's diversity index across productive rearrangements. In its TCRdb copy, this immuneACCESS table keeps in-frame sequences only and misses some clones. Where compared with another copy, unresolved V genes explain less than half of these, and the others have no known cause. D and trimming come from the DNA, and the V and J calls and clone size come from that table. The sample contains tens of thousands of clones, more than 90% of them found a single time. The leading ten clones occupy approximately 14% of the sample.

V is trimmed back by 5 bases and J by 2 bases, and the junction contains 12 bases that no gene match accounts for. Taken from the germline V gene (reference sequence), the CDR1 and CDR2 loops are MNHNY and SVGAGI. From the cysteine through the phenylalanine, the CDR3 covers 18 amino acids. Left in the record is the CDR3 DNA by itself, 54 bases read in frame from the first base. Whole blood was collected in K2EDTA tubes by collaborating institutions according to the institutions' own protocols. For TCRbeta analysis, collaborators shipped samples as frozen whole blood, isolated PBMCs, or DNA extracted from either of those sample types. As concerns this clone: This clone's antigen is unknown. Base qualities were left out, and no much larger clone turns up one base away.

The source of this sequence is a human donor with active COVID-19. The donor label of this sample is uncertain. The rearranged segments are TRBV6-6 and TRBJ2-6, with 7 central nucleotides matching TRBD1. Sample: peripheral blood. The CDR3: CASSPGQAVLPGANVLTF. The nucleotide sequence is given as TGTGCCAGCAGTCCTGGACAGGCGGTGCTTCCTGGGGCCAACGTCCTGACTTTC.